The entry that follows covers one T cell receptor beta chain sequence. Antigen unknown. Assembly of TCR beta libraries relied on iRepertoire HTBI primers together with Arm-PCR of CDR3 regions. Per the original methods: Analysis of the samples identified 50 to 70 TRBV and 14 TRBJ segments. Each CDR3 protein is one row after TCRdb ran MiXCR on the multiplex PCR reads. TCRdb's processing, not the authors' own work, is the source of the V and J calls. The table shows some 330,000 distinct CDR3 sequences, with approximately 25% occurring only once. This record comes from a study of regulatory T cells in long-lasting Graves disease. Study results and caveats: Blood alone, not thyroid tissue, was studied. Compared with new cases, persistent Graves' patients showed reduced TCR diversity.

Trimming removed 3 bases from V and 0 bases from J, with 9 bases in between. Germline CDR1 and CDR2: MDHEN and SYDVKM. This CDR3 comprises 15 residues. The time point denotes: persistent/refractory GD, antithyroid drugs over 5 years with positive TRAb. RNA extracted from PBMCs served as the sequencing template. In Xi'an, China, an endocrinology department was the source of patients. The chain recombines TRBV28 with TRBJ1-3; D may be TRBD1 (6 bases). This sequence was found in a woman in her forties with Graves disease. The sequenced sample was peripheral blood mononuclear cells (PBMCs), obtained when the disease was refractory, from a patient treated with antithyroid drugs. CDR3 sequence (DNA): TGTGCCAGCAGTTTTAGGGGACACTCTGGAAACACCATATATTTT. Translation: CASSFRGHSGNTIYF.